Presented here are 17 T cell receptor beta chains from one specimen sequenced in a study of cytomegalovirus exposure and HLA in healthy donors. PCR primers comprised 60 Vbeta and 13 Jbeta primers. Using immunoSEQ multiplex PCR, the repertoire was profiled, and TCRdb retains in-frame clones only, with some absent. Recorded for this sample: roughly 120,000 clones. The sample comprised PBMCs. The receptors were sampled from a man in his late teens or twenties in good health and CMV-seronegative.

The rearrangement uses TRBV7-2 and TRBJ1-1; no firm D call. CDR1 SGHTA and CDR2 FQGNSA come from the germline V gene. The CDR3 sequence is 15 residues long. Trimming pared 5 bases from V and 1 base from J, leaving 14 bases between. The CDR3 DNA sequence: TGTGCCAGCAGCCCGACGACAAGGCCGAACACTGAAGCTTTCTTT. This sequence encodes CASSPTTRPNTEAFF.

The gene calls are TRBV27 and TRBJ2-5; D not resolved. Germline-derived CDR1 and CDR2 are MNHEY and SMNVEV (reference sequence). V gave up 5 bases and J gave up 0 bases, with 7 bases separating them. The CDR3 is 13 residues long. The CDR3 bases are TGTGCCAGCAGTCCCCAGTACCAAGAGACCCAGTACTTC. Its protein product is CASSPQYQETQYF.

This chain links TRBV4-1 with TRBJ1-2; D not resolved. Germline CDR1 is MGHRA and CDR2 is YSYEKL. V was clipped by 1 base and J by 4 bases, with 16 bases between them. This CDR3 has 16 residues. The DNA of the CDR3 is TGCGCCAGCAGCCAAGGTCCCACCCCGGGAACCTATGGCTACACCTTC. This gives the protein CASSQGPTPGTYGYTF.

V gene TRBV2 combines with J gene TRBJ2-7; perhaps TRBD1 as D (5 bases). Trimming took off 5 bases at V and 9 bases at J, with 20 bases between the two ends. Germline V gives CDR1 SNHLY, CDR2 FYNNEI. The CDR3 runs 14 residues. This CDR3 reads CASSSAGLRGLQYF. The CDR3, as DNA: TGTGCCAGCAGTTCGGCCGGGCTAAGGGGTCTGCAGTACTTC.

V and J are TRBV28 and TRBJ2-2, with D unclear. This CDR3 region has 12 residues. V was shortened by 6 bases and J by 11 bases, with 13 bases between the two germline ends. Germline CDR1 MDHEN, CDR2 SYDVKM. In DNA, the CDR3 is TGTGCCAGCAGATCAACAGCTGACGAGCTGTTTTTT. It translates to CASRSTADELFF.

The chain uses TRBV5-1 and TRBJ2-1, with D perhaps matching TRBD2 (5 bases). Germline V gene lookup returns CDR1 SGHRS and CDR2 YFSETQ. The CDR3 extends over 15 amino acids. V shed 2 bases and J shed 5 bases, with 14 bases lying between them. The CDR3 bases are TGCGCCAGCAGCTTAGGCGGGCAACGAAACAATGAGCAGTTCTTC. Its protein is CASSLGGQRNNEQFF. Together with reference TRBV5-1 and TRBJ2-1, the CDR3 gives the full variable domain: KAGVTQTPRYLIKTRGQQVTLSCSPISGHRSVSWYQQTPGQGLQFLFEYFSETQRNKGNFPGRFSGRQFSNSRSEMNVSTLELGDSALYLCASSLGGQRNNEQFFGPGTRLTVL.

V and J are TRBV14 and TRBJ2-1, with D tentatively TRBD2 (7 bases). V shed 3 bases and J shed 2 bases, with 17 bases lying between them. The CDR3 loop spans 17 amino acids. Germline CDR1 is SGHDN and CDR2 is FVKESK. CDR3 region: CASSHVKGGRAYNEQFF. In nucleotides, the CDR3 is TGTGCCAGCAGCCACGTCAAAGGGGGGAGGGCCTACAATGAGCAGTTCTTC.

The rearrangement links TRBV19 to TRBJ1-1; D possibly corresponds to TRBD1 (5 bases). Germline loops: CDR1 LNHDA, CDR2 SQIVND (reference sequence). The V gene lost 3 bases and the J gene lost 0 bases, with 14 bases spanning the gap. This CDR3 is 16 amino acids long. In nucleotides, the CDR3 is TGTGCCAGTAGTATTCGACAGCTTAAATTGAACACTGAAGCTTTCTTT. As protein: CASSIRQLKLNTEAFF.

V is TRBV19 and J is TRBJ2-7; 10 nucleotides line up with TRBD1. The CDR3 has 15 residues. Germline V gene lookup returns CDR1 LNHDA and CDR2 SQIVND (reference sequence). Trimming took 3 bases from V and 1 from J; bases not matched to a gene: 3. The CDR3: CASSMGQGLSYEQYF. The DNA of the CDR3 is TGTGCCAGTAGTATGGGACAGGGGCTGTCCTACGAGCAGTACTTC.

This chain links TRBV7-6 with TRBJ2-5; no definite D call. The CDR3 has 12 amino acids. V lost 8 bases to trimming and J lost 2 bases, with 9 bases between them. CDR1 is SGHVS, CDR2 FNYEAQ, per germline. CDR3 DNA sequence: TGTGCCAGCGCCAGGTTTCAAGAGACCCAGTACTTC. Protein: CASARFQETQYF.

This chain joins TRBV29-1 and TRBJ2-3; TRBD2 matches 11 bases. CDR3 size: 15 residues. The germline gives CDR1 SQVTM, CDR2 ANQGSEA. J gave up 5 bases and V 7 bases, and 11 bases lay outside the gene matches. CDR3 nucleotides: TGCAGCGGCCTAGGTAGCGGGGGGGCCTTAGATACGCAGTATTTT. It encodes CSGLGSGGALDTQYF.

This chain links TRBV29-1 with TRBJ2-5, with D maybe TRBD1 (6 bases). This CDR3 comprises 15 residues. V lost 0 bases, J lost 5 bases, and 16 bases lay in between. From germline, CDR1 is SQVTM and CDR2 ANQGSEA. The CDR3 DNA sequence: TGCAGCGTTGAAGATGGGGGCTTCTTATCGGAGACCCAGTACTTC. Amino acid sequence: CSVEDGGFLSETQYF.

The chain has TRBV28 and TRBJ1-1, with D tentatively TRBD1 (6 bases). CDR3 length: 13 residues. Germline V gene lookup returns CDR1 MDHEN and CDR2 SYDVKM. V dropped 8 bases and J dropped 1 base, with 11 bases sitting between them. This chain's CDR3 is CASRPQGNTEAFF. CDR3 DNA: TGTGCCAGCCGACCACAGGGGAACACTGAAGCTTTCTTT. The variable domain in full, completed from reference TRBV28 and TRBJ1-1, reads DVKVTQSSRYLVKRTGEKVFLECVQDMDHENMFWYRQDPGLGLRLIYFSYDVKMKEKGDIPEGYSVSREKKERFSLILESASTNQTSMYLCASRPQGNTEAFFGQGTRLTVV.

The rearrangement uses TRBV30 and TRBJ1-1; TRBD1 agrees at 7 bases. After removal of 2 bases from V and 0 bases from J, the junction contained 3 bases not matched to a gene. The CDR3 length is 14 residues. CDR1 GTSNPN and CDR2 SVGIG come from the germline V gene (reference sequence). The CDR3 region is CAWSTDRVNTEAFF. DNA for the CDR3: TGTGCCTGGAGTACCGACAGGGTGAACACTGAAGCTTTCTTT. Looking up the rest from reference TRBV30 and TRBJ1-1 gives the full variable domain: SQTIHQWPATLVQPVGSPLSLECTVEGTSNPNLYWYRQAAGRGLQLLFYSVGIGQISSEVPQNLSASRPQDRQFILSSKKLLLSDSGFYLCAWSTDRVNTEAFFGQGTRLTVV.

The gene calls are TRBV5-1 and TRBJ2-3; possible D gene TRBD2, 6 bases. V lost 4 bases to trimming and J lost 2 bases, with 11 bases between them. The CDR3 is 14 residues long. CDR1 SGHRS and CDR2 YFSETQ come from the germline V gene. The CDR3 sequence is CASSSGTFTDTQYF. The DNA of the CDR3 is TGCGCCAGCAGCAGTGGGACTTTCACAGATACGCAGTATTTT. The full variable domain, with the rest looked up from reference TRBV5-1 and TRBJ2-3, is KAGVTQTPRYLIKTRGQQVTLSCSPISGHRSVSWYQQTPGQGLQFLFEYFSETQRNKGNFPGRFSGRQFSNSRSEMNVSTLELGDSALYLCASSSGTFTDTQYFGPGTRLTVL.

The CDR3 DNA follows: TGTGCCAGCAGCGAGGGGAGGGACAGGGCTGATAACTATGGCTACACCTTC. This gives the protein CASSEGRDRADNYGYTF. The chain employs TRBV5-4 and TRBJ1-2; 9 bases match TRBD1. Germline V gene data show CDR1 as SGHNT and CDR2 as YYREEE (reference sequence). The CDR3 is made up of 17 amino acids. The V segment lost 4 bases and the J segment 1 base; nucleotides outside the gene matches: 11. Combining the CDR3 with reference TRBV5-4 and TRBJ1-2 gives the whole variable domain ETGVTQSPTHLIKTRGQQVTLRCSSQSGHNTVSWYQQALGQGPQFIFQYYREEENGRGNFPPRFSGLQFPNYSSELNVNALELDDSALYLCASSEGRDRADNYGYTFGSGTRLTVV.

The V gene is TRBV18, the J gene TRBJ2-2; 9 nucleotides line up with TRBD2. V lost 8 bases and J lost 4; bases outside the gene matches: 8. The CDR3 has 15 residues. Germline assignment: CDR1 KGHSH and CDR2 LQKENI. This CDR3 is CASASSGVFTGELFF. Written as DNA, the CDR3 is TGTGCCAGCGCCTCTAGCGGGGTGTTCACCGGGGAGCTGTTTTTT.